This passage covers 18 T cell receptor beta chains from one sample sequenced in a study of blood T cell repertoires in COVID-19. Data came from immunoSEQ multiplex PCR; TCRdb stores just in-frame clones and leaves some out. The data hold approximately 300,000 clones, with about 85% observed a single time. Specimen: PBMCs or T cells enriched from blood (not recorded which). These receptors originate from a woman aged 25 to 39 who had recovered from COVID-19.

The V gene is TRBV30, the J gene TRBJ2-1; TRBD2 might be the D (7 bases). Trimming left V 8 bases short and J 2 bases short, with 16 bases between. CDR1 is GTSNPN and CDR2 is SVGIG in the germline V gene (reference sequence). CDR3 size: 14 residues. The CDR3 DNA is TGTGCCCTGGGGGGGGCCCCTCCCTACAATGAGCAGTTCTTC. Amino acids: CALGGAPPYNEQFF.

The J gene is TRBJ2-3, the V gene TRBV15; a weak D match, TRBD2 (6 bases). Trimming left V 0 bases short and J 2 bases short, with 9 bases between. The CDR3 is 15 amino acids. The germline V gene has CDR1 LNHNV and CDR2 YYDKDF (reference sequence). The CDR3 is CATSREAGLTDTQYF. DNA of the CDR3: TGTGCCACCAGCAGAGAGGCGGGGCTCACAGATACGCAGTATTTT. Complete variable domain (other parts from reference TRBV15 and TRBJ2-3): DAMVIQNPRYQVTQFGKPVTLSCSQTLNHNVMYWYQQKSSQAPKLLFHYYDKDFNNEADTPDNFQSRRPNTSFCFLDIRSPGLGDTAMYLCATSREAGLTDTQYFGPGTRLTVL.

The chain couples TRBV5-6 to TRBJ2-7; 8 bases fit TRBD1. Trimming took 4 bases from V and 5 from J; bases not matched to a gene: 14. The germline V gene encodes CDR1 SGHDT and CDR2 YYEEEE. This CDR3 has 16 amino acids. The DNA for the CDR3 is TGTGCCAGCAGCCTCCACCGTGGACAGGGTTGGAACGAGCAGTACTTC. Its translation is CASSLHRGQGWNEQYF. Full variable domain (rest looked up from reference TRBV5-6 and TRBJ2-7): DAGVTQSPTHLIKTRGQQVTLRCSPKSGHDTVSWYQQALGQGPQFIFQYYEEEERQRGNFPDRFSGHQFPNYSSELNVNALLLGDSALYLCASSLHRGQGWNEQYFGPGTRLTVT.

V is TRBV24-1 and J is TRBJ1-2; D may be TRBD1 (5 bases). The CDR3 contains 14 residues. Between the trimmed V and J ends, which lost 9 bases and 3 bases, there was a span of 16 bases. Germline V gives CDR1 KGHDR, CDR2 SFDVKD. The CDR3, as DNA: TGTGCCACCCGTCCCAGGGTCTCGGACTATGGCTACACCTTC. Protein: CATRPRVSDYGYTF.

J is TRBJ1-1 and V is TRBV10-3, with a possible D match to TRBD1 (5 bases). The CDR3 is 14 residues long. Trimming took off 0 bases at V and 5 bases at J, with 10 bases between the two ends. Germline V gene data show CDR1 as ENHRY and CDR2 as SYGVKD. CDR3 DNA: TGTGCCATCAGTGAGTCTGCGGGGACGACTGAAGCTTTCTTT. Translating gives CAISESAGTTEAFF.

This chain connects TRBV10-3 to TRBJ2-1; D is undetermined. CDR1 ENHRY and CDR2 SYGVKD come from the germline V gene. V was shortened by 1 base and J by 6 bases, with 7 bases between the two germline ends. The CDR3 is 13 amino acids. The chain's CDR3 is CAISEFSSNEQFF. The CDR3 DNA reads TGTGCCATCAGTGAGTTTAGTTCCAATGAGCAGTTCTTC.

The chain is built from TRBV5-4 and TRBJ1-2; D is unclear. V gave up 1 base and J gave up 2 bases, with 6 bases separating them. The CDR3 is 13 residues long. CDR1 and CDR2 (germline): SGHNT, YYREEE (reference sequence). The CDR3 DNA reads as TGTGCCAGCAGCTTGAGAGTCAACTATGGCTACACCTTC. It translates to CASSLRVNYGYTF.

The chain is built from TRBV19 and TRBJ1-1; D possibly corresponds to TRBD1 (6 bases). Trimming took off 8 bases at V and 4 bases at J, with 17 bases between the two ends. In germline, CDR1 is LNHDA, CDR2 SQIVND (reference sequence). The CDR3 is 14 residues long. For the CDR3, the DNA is TGTGCCAGTGCCCGAGGGGGTCGGGCCACTGAAGCTTTCTTT. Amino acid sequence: CASARGGRATEAFF.

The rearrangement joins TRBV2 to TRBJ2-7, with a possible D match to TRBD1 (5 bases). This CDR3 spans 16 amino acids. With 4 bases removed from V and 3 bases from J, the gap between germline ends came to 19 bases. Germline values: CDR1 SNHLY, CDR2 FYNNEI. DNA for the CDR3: TGTGCCAGCAGTGCCGGCCTGGGGCCATTATACTACGAGCAGTACTTC. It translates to CASSAGLGPLYYEQYF.

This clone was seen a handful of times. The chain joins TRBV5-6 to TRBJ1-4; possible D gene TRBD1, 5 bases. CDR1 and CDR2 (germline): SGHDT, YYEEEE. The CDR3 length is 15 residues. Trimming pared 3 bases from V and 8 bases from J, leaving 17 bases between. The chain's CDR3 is CASSSTQGVGEKLFF. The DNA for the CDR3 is TGTGCCAGCAGCTCGACCCAGGGTGTAGGGGAAAAACTGTTTTTT.

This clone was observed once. The CDR3 loop reads CASCAGVNTEAFF. The CDR3, as DNA: TGTGCCAGTTGCGCGGGGGTGAACACTGAAGCTTTCTTT. V is TRBV19 and J is TRBJ1-1, with D possibly matching TRBD1 (5 bases). The length of the CDR3 is 13 residues. The V end lost 8 bases, the J end lost 0 bases, and 10 bases lay between the germline ends. Germline V CDR1 and CDR2: LNHDA, SQIVND (reference sequence).

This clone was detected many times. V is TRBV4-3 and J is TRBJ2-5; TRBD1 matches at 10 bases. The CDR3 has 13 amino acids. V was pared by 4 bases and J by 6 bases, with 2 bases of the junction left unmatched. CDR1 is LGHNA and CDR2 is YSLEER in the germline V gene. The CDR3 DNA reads TGCGCCAGCAGCCGGACAGGGGGGAAGACCCAGTACTTC. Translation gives CASSRTGGKTQYF.

CDR3 residues: CATEQTLGGEKLFF. The CDR3 DNA follows: TGCGCCACCGAGCAAACTCTCGGCGGTGAAAAACTGTTTTTT. V usage is TRBV10-2 and J usage is TRBJ1-4; D unclear. This CDR3 has 14 amino acids. Germline V gene lookup returns CDR1 WSHSY and CDR2 SAAADI. V was clipped by 10 bases and J by 7 bases, with 19 bases between them.

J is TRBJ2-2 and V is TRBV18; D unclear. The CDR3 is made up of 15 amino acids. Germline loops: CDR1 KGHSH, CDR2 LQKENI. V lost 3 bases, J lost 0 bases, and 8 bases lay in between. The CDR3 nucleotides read TGTGCCAGCTCACCCAACTCCCCGAACACCGGGGAGCTGTTTTTT. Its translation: CASSPNSPNTGELFF.

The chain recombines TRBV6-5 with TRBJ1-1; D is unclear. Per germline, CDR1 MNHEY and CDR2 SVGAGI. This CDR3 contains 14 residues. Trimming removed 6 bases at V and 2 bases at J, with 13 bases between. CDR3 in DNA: TGTGCCAGCAGCTCGATTCGCTATAACACTGAAGCTTTCTTT. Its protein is CASSSIRYNTEAFF.

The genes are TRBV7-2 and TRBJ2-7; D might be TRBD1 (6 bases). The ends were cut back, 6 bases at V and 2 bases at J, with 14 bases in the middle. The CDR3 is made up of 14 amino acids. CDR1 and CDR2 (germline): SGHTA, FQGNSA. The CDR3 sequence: CASRENRDPYEQYF. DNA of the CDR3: TGTGCCAGCAGGGAAAACAGGGATCCCTACGAGCAGTACTTC.

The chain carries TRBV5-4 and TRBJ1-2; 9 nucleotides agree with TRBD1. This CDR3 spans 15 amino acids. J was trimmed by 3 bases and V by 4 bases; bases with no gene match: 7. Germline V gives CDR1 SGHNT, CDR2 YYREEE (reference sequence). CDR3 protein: CASSPGQGFDYGYTF. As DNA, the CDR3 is TGTGCCAGCAGCCCGGGACAGGGCTTCGACTATGGCTACACCTTC. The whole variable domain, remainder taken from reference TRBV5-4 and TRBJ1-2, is ETGVTQSPTHLIKTRGQQVTLRCSSQSGHNTVSWYQQALGQGPQFIFQYYREEENGRGNFPPRFSGLQFPNYSSELNVNALELDDSALYLCASSPGQGFDYGYTFGSGTRLTVV.

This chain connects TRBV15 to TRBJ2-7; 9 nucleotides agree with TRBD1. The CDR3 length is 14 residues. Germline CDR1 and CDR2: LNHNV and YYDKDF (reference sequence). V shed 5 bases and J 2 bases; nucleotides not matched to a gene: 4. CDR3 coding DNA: TGTGCCACCAGCGGGGGACAGGGTCCCTACGAGCAGTACTTC. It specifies CATSGGQGPYEQYF.